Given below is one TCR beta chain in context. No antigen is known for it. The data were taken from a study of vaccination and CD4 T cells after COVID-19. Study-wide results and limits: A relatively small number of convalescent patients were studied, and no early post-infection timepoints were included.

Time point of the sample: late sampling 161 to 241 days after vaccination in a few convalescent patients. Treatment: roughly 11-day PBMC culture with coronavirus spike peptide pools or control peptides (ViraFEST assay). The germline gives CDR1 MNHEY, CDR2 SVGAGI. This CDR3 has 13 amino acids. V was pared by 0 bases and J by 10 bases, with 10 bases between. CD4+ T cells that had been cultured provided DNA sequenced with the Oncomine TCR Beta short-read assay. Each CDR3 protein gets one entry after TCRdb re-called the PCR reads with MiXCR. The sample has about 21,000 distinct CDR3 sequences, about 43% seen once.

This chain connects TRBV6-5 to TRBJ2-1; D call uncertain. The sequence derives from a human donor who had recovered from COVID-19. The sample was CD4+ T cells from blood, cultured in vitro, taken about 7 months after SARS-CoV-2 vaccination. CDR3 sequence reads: CASSYSDGPEQFF. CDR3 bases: TGTGCCAGCAGTTACTCCGACGGACCCGAGCAGTTCTTC.